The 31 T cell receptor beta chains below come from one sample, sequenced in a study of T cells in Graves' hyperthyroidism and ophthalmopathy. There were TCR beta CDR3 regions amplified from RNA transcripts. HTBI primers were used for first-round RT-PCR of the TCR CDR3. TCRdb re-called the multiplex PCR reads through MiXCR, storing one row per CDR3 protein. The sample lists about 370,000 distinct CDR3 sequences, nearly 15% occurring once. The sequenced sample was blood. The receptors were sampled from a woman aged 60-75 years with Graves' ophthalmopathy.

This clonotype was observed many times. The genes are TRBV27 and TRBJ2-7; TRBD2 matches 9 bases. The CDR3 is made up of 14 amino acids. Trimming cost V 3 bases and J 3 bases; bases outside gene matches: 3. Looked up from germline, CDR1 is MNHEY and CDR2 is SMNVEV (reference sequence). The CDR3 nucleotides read TGTGCCAGCAGTTTGCGGGAGGGAGTCTACGAGCAGTACTTC. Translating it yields CASSLREGVYEQYF.

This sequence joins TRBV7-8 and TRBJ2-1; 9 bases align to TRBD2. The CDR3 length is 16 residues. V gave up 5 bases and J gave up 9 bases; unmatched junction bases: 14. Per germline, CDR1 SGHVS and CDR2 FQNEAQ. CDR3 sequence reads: CASSPLGAGGPIEQFF. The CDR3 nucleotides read TGTGCCAGCAGCCCGTTGGGGGCGGGAGGGCCGATTGAGCAGTTCTTC. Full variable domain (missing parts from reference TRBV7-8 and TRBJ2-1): GAGVSQSPRYKVAKRGQDVALRCDPISGHVSLFWYQQALGQGPEFLTYFQNEAQLDKSGLPSDRFFAERPEGSVSTLKIQRTQQEDSAVYLCASSPLGAGGPIEQFFGPGTRLTVL.

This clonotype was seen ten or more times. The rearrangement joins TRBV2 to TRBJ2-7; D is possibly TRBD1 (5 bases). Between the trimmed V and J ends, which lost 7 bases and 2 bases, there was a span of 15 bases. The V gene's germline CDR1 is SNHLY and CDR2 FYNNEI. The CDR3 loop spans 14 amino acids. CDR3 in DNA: TGTGCCAGCACCTTCCAGGGTCTGACCTACGAGCAGTACTTC. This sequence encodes CASTFQGLTYEQYF. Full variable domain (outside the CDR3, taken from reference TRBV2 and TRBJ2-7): EPEVTQTPSHQVTQMGQEVILRCVPISNHLYFYWYRQILGQKVEFLVSFYNNEISEKSEIFDDQFSVERPDGSNFTLKIRSTKLEDSAMYFCASTFQGLTYEQYFGPGTRLTVT.

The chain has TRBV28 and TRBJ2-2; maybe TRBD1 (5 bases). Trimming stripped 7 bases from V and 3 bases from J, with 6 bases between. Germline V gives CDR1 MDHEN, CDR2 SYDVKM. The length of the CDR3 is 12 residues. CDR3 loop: CASIGDTGELFF. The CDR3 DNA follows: TGTGCCAGCATAGGGGACACCGGGGAGCTGTTTTTT.

The DNA for the CDR3 is TGTGCCAGCAGTTTAAATCGGGACATCTACGAGCAGTACTTC. It translates to CASSLNRDIYEQYF. The rearrangement joins TRBV28 to TRBJ2-7; possible D gene TRBD1, 6 bases. The length of the CDR3 is 14 residues. Germline V lookup: CDR1 MDHEN, CDR2 SYDVKM. Between the trimmed V and J ends, which lost 2 bases and 3 bases, there was a span of 11 bases.

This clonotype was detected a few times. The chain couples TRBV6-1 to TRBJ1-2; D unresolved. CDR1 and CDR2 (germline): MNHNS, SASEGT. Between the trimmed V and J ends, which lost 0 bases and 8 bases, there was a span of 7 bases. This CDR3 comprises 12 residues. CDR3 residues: CASSEALRGYTF. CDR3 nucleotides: TGTGCCAGCAGTGAAGCGCTTCGGGGCTACACCTTC.

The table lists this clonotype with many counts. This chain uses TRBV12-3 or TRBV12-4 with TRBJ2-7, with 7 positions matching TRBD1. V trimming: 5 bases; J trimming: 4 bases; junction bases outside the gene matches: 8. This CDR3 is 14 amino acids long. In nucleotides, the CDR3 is TGTGCCAGCAGTCCCCGCGACAGGGCGTACGAGCAGTACTTC. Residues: CASSPRDRAYEQYF.

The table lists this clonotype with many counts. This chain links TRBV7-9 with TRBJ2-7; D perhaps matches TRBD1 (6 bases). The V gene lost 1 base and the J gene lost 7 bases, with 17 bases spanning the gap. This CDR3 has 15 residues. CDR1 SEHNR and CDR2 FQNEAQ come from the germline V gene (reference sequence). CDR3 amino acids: CASSLGQASYGEQYF. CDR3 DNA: TGTGCCAGCAGCTTAGGACAGGCCTCGTATGGAGAGCAGTACTTC.

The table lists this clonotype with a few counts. CDR3 protein: CASSFGQTSGANVLTF. CDR3 nucleotide sequence: TGCGCCAGCAGCTTCGGACAGACCTCTGGGGCCAACGTCCTGACTTTC. The chain employs TRBV5-1 and TRBJ2-6; tentatively, D is TRBD1 (6 bases). V lost 2 bases to trimming and J lost 0 bases, with 9 bases between them. The CDR3 is made up of 16 amino acids. Germline lookup yields CDR1 SGHRS and CDR2 YFSETQ.

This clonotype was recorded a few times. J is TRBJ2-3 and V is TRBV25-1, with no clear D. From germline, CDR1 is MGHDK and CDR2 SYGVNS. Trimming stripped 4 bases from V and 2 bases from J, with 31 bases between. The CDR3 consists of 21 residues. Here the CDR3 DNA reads TGTGCCAGCAGTGTAAGGGTAGGGCCAAACGTCCTCTCTGCGAACACAGATACGCAGTATTTT. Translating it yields CASSVRVGPNVLSANTDTQYF.

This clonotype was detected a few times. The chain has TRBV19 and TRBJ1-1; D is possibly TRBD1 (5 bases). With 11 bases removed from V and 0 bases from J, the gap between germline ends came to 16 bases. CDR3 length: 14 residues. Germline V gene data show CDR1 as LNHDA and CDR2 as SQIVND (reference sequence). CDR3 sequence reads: CAGIGEVMNTEAFF. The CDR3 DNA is TGTGCCGGAATAGGGGAGGTGATGAACACTGAAGCTTTCTTT.

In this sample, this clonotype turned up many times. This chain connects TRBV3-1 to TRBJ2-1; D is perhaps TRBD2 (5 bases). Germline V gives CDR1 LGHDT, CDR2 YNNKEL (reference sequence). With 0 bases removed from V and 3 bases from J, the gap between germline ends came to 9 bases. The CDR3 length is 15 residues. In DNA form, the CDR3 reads TGTGCCAGCAGCCAAGATTGGCGGGTCTACAATGAGCAGTTCTTC. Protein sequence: CASSQDWRVYNEQFF.

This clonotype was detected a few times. The DNA for the CDR3 is TGTGCCAGCACCGCCGGCGCAGATACGCAGTATTTT. This codes for CASTAGADTQYF. The chain is built from TRBV7-6 and TRBJ2-3, with D hard to call. The ends were cut back, 7 bases at V and 4 bases at J, with 9 bases in the middle. CDR1 and CDR2 from the germline V gene are SGHVS and FNYEAQ. The CDR3 is 12 residues long.

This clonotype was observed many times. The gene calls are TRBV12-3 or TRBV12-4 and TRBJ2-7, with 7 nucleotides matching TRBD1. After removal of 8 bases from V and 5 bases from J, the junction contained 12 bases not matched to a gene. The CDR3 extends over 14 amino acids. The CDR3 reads CASAPAGGRDEQYF. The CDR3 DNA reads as TGTGCCAGCGCGCCCGCAGGGGGTCGAGACGAGCAGTACTTC.

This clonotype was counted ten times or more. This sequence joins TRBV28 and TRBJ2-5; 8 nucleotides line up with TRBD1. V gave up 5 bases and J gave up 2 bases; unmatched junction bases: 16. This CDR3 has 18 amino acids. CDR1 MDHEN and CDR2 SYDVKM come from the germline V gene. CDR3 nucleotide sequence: TGTGCCAGCAGTGCCGCAGGGGGCTCGGCGGGACCTCAAGAGACCCAGTACTTC. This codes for CASSAAGGSAGPQETQYF.

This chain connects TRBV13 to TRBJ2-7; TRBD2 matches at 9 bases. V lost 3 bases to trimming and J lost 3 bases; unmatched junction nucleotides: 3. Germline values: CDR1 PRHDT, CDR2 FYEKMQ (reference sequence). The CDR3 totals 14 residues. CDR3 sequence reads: CASSFSGSGYEQYF. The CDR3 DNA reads TGTGCCAGCAGCTTTAGCGGGAGTGGCTACGAGCAGTACTTC.

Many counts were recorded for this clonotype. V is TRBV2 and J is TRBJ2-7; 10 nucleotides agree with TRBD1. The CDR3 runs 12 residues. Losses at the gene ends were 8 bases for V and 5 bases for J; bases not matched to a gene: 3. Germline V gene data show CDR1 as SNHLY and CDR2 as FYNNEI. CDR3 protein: CASEDRGNEQYF. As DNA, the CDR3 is TGTGCCAGCGAGGACAGGGGGAACGAGCAGTACTTC.

CDR3 in DNA: TGCAGCGTTGGCCTAACAGGGGGCGCTCGAGAAAAACTGTTTTTT. Protein: CSVGLTGGAREKLFF. The chain recombines TRBV29-1 with TRBJ1-4; 9 bases match TRBD1. This CDR3 contains 15 residues. With 4 bases clipped from V and 8 bases from J, the junction kept 11 bases outside the gene matches. Germline V CDR1 and CDR2: SQVTM, ANQGSEA.

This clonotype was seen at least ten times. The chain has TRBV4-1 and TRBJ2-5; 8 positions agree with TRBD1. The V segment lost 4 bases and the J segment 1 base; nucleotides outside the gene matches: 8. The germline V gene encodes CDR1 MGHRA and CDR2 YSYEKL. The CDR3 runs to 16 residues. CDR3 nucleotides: TGCGCCAGCAGCCGGCCAGGGGGCCGGGGCCAAGAGACCCAGTACTTC. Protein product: CASSRPGGRGQETQYF.

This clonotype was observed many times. In nucleotides, the CDR3 is TGTGCCAGCAGTTCCCCGAGGGGGGGGCACGCCGGGGAGCTGTTTTTT. This encodes CASSSPRGGHAGELFF. The rearrangement links TRBV27 to TRBJ2-2; D perhaps matches TRBD2 (7 bases). CDR1 and CDR2 (germline): MNHEY, SMNVEV (reference sequence). V dropped 4 bases and J dropped 6 bases, with 18 bases sitting between them. The CDR3 is 16 residues long.

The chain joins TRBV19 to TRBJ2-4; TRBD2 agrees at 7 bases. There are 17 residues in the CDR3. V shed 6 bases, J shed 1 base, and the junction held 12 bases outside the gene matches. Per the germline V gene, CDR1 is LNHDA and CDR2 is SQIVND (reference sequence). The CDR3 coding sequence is TGTGCCAGTAGGCCCGGCGGGAGCGGGTGGGCCAAAAACATTCAGTACTTC. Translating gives CASRPGGSGWAKNIQYF. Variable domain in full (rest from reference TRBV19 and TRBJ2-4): DGGITQSPKYLFRKEGQNVTLSCEQNLNHDAMYWYRQDPGQGLRLIYYSQIVNDFQKGDIAEGYSVSREKKESFPLTVTSAQKNPTAFYLCASRPGGSGWAKNIQYFGAGTRLSVL.

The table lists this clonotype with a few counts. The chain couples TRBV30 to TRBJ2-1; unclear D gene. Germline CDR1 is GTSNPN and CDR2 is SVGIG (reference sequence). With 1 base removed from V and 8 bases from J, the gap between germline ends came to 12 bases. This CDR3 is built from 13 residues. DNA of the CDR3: TGTGCCTGGAGTGGAAGGCAAGGGCATGAGCAGTTCTTC. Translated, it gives CAWSGRQGHEQFF.

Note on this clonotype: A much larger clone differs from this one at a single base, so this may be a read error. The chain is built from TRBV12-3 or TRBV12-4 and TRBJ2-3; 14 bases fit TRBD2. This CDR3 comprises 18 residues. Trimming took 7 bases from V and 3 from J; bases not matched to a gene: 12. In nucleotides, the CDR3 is TGTGCCAGCACCAGACTAGCGGGAGGGCTGAGTGGAACAGATACGCAGTATTTT. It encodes CASTRLAGGLSGTDTQYF.

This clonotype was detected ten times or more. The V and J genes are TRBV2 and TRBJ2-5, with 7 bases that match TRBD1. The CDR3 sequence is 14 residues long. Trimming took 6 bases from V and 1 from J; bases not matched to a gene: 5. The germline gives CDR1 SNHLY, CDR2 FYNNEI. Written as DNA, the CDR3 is TGTGCCAGCAGACAGGGGATGGCCCAAGAGACCCAGTACTTC. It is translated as CASRQGMAQETQYF. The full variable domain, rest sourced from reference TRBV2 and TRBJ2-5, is EPEVTQTPSHQVTQMGQEVILRCVPISNHLYFYWYRQILGQKVEFLVSFYNNEISEKSEIFDDQFSVERPDGSNFTLKIRSTKLEDSAMYFCASRQGMAQETQYFGPGTRLLVL.

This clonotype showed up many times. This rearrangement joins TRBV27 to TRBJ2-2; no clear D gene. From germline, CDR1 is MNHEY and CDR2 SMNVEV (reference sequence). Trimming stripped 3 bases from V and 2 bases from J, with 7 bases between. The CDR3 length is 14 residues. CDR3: CASSFLGNTGELFF. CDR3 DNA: TGTGCCAGCAGTTTTTTGGGTAACACCGGGGAGCTGTTTTTT.

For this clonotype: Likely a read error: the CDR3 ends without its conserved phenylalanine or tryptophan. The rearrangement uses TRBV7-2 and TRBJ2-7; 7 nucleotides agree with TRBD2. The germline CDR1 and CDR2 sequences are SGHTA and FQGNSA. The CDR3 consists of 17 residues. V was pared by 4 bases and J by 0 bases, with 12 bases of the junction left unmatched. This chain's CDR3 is CASSSRRGGRSSYEQYL. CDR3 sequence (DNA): TGTGCCAGCAGCTCCCGTCGAGGCGGGAGAAGCTCCTACGAGCAGTACCTC.

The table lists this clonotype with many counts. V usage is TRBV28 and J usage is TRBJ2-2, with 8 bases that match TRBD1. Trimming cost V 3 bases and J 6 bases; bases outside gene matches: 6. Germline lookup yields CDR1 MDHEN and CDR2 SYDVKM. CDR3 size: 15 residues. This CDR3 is CASSFLTQGAGELFF. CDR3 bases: TGTGCCAGCAGTTTCCTTACACAGGGGGCCGGGGAGCTGTTTTTT.

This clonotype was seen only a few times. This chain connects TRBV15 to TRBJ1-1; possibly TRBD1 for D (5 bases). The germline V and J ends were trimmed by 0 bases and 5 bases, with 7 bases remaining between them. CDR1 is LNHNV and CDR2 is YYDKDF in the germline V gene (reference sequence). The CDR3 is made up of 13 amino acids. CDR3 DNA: TGTGCCACCAGCAGAGACAGGGATACTGAAGCTTTCTTT. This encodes CATSRDRDTEAFF.

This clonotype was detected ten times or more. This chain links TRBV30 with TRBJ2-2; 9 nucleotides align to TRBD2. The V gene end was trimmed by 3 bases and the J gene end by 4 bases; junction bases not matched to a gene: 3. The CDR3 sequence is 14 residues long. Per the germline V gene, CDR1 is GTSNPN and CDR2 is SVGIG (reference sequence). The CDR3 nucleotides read TGTGCCTGGAGAAGACTAGCGGCCACCGGGGAGCTGTTTTTT. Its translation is CAWRRLAATGELFF.

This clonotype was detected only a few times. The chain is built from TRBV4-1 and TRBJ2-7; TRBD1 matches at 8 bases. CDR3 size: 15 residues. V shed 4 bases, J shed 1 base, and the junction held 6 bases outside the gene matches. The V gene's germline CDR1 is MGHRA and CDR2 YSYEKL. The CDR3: CASSRETGESYEQYF. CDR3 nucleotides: TGCGCCAGCAGCCGGGAGACAGGGGAGTCCTACGAGCAGTACTTC.

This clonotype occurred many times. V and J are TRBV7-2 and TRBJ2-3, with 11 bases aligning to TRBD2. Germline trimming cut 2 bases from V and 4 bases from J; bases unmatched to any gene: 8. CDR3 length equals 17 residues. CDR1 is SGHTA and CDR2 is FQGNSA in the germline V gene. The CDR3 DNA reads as TGTGCCAGCAGCTTAAGAACTAGCGGGAGAGGGGCAGATACGCAGTATTTT. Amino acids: CASSLRTSGRGADTQYF. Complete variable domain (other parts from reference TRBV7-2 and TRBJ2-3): GAGVSQSPSNKVTEKGKDVELRCDPISGHTALYWYRQSLGQGLEFLIYFQGNSAPDKSGLPSDRFSAERTGGSVSTLTIQRTQQEDSAVYLCASSLRTSGRGADTQYFGPGTRLTVL.